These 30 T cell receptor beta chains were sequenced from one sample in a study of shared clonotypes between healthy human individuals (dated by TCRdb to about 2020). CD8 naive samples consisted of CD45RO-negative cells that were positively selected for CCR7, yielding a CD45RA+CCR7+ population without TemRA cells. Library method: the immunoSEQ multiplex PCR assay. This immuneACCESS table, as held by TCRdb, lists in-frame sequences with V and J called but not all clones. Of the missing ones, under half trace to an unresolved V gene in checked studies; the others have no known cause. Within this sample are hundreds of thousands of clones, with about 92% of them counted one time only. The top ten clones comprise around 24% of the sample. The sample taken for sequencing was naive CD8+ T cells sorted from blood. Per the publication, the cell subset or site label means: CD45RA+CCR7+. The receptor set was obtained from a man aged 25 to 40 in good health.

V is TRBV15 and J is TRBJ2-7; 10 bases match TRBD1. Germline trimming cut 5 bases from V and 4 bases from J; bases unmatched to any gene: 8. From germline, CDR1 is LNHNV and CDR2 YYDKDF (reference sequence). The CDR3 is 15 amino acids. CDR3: CATSGDRGEGYEQYF. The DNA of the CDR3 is TGTGCCACCAGCGGGGACAGGGGCGAGGGGTACGAGCAGTACTTC.

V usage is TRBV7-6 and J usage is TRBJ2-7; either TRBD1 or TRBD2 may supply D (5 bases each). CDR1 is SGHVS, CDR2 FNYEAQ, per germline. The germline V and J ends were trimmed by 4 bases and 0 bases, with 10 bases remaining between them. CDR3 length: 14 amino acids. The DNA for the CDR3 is TGTGCCAGCAGCTCGGGACGGAGCTCCTACGAGCAGTACTTC. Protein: CASSSGRSSYEQYF.

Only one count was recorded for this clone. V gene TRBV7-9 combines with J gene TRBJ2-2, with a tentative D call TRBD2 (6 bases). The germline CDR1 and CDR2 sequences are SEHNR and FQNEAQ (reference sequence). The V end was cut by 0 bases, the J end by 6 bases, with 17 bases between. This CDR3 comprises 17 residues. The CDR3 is CASSLAGRELGPGELFF. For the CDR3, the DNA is TGTGCCAGCAGCTTAGCCGGGCGGGAATTGGGACCCGGGGAGCTGTTTTTT. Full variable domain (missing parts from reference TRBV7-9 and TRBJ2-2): DTGVSQNPRHKITKRGQNVTFRCDPISEHNRLYWYRQTLGQGPEFLTYFQNEAQLEKSRLLSDRFSAERPKGSFSTLEIQRTEQGDSAMYLCASSLAGRELGPGELFFGEGSRLTVL.

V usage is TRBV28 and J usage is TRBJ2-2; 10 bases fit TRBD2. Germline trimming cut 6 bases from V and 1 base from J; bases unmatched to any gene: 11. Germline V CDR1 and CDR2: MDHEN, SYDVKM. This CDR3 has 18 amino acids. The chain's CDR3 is CASRGPIGLAENTGELFF. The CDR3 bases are TGTGCCAGCAGAGGACCAATCGGACTAGCGGAGAACACCGGGGAGCTGTTTTTT.

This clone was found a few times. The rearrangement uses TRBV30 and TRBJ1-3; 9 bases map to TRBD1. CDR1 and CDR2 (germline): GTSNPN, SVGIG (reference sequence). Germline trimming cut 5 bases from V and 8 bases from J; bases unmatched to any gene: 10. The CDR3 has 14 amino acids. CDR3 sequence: CAWYSGQGFDTIYF. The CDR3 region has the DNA TGTGCCTGGTACTCGGGACAGGGTTTCGACACCATATATTTT.

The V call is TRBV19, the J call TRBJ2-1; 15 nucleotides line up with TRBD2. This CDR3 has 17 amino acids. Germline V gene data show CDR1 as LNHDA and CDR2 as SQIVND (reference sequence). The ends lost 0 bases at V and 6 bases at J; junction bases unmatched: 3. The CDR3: CASSIDPGLAGGNEQFF. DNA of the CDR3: TGTGCCAGTAGTATAGACCCGGGACTAGCGGGAGGCAATGAGCAGTTCTTC.

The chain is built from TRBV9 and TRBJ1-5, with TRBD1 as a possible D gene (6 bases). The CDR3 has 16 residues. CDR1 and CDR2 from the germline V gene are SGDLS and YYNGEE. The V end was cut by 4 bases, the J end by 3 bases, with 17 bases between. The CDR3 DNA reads TGTGCCAGCAGCCTGGGGGTAGGGGGTACCAATCAGCCCCAGCATTTT. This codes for CASSLGVGGTNQPQHF.

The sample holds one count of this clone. CDR3 coding DNA: TGCAGCGGTGGGGGACAGGGGGACACCGGGGAGCTGTTTTTT. Its protein is CSGGGQGDTGELFF. The chain uses TRBV29-1 and TRBJ2-2; 11 nucleotides line up with TRBD1. V was clipped by 7 bases and J by 3 bases; unmatched bases: 4. Germline loops: CDR1 SQVTM, CDR2 ANQGSEA. This CDR3 spans 14 amino acids.

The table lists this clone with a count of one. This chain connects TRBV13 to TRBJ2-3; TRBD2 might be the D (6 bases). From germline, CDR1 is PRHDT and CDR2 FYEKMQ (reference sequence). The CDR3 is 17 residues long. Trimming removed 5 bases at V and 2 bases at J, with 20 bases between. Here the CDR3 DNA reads TGTGCCAGCAGCGCAGAGCTTCCCCGGGAGCCCACAGATACGCAGTATTTT. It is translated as CASSAELPREPTDTQYF.

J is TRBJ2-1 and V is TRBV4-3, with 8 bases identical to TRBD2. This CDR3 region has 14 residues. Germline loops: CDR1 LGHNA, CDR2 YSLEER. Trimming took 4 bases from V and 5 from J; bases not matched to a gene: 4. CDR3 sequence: CASSPVLADNEQFF. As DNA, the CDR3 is TGCGCCAGCAGCCCCGTACTAGCGGACAATGAGCAGTTCTTC.

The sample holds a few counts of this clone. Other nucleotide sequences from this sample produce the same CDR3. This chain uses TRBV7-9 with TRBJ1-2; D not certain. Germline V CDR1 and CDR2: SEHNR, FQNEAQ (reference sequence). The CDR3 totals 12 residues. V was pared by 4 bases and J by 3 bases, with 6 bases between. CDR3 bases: TGTGCCAGCAGCTCGAGGTACTATGGCTACACCTTC. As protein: CASSSRYYGYTF. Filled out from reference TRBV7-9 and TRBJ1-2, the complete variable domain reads DTGVSQNPRHKITKRGQNVTFRCDPISEHNRLYWYRQTLGQGPEFLTYFQNEAQLEKSRLLSDRFSAERPKGSFSTLEIQRTEQGDSAMYLCASSSRYYGYTFGSGTRLTVV.

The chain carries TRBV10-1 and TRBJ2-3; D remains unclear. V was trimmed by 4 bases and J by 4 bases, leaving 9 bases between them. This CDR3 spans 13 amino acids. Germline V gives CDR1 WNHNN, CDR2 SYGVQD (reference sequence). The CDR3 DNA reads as TGCGCCAGCAGTGTTCTCCAATCAGATACGCAGTATTTT. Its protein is CASSVLQSDTQYF.

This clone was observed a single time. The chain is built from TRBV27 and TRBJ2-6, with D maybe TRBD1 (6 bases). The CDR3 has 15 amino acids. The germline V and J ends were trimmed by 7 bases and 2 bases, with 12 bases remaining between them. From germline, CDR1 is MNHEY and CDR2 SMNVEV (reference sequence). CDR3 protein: CASKGQGTGANVLTF. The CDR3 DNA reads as TGTGCCAGCAAGGGTCAGGGGACTGGGGCCAACGTCCTGACTTTC.

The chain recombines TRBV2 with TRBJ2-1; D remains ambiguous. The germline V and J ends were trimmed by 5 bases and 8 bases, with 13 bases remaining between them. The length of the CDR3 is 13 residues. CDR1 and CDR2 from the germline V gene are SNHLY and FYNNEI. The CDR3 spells CASSRPYSDEQFF. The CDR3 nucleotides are TGTGCCAGCAGTCGCCCCTATTCCGATGAGCAGTTCTTC.

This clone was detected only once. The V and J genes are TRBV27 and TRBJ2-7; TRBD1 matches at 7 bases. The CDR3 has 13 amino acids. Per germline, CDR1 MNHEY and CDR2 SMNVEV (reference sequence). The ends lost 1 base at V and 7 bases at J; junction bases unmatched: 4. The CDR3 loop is CASSLYGTVEQYF. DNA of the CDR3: TGTGCCAGCAGTTTATATGGGACAGTTGAGCAGTACTTC.

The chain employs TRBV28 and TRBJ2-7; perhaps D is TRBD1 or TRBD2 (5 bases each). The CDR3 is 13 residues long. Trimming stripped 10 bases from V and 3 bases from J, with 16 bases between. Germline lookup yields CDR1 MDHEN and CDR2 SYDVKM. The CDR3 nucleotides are TGTGCCACCAAGGACGGGACCCACTACGAGCAGTACTTC. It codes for CATKDGTHYEQYF.

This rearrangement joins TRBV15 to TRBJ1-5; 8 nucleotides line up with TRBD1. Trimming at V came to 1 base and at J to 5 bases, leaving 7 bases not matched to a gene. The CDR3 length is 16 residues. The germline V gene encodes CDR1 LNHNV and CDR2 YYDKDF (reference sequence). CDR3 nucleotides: TGTGCCACCAGCAGAGGCGGAACAGGGGGACATCAGCCCCAGCATTTT. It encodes CATSRGGTGGHQPQHF. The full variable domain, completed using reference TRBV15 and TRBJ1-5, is DAMVIQNPRYQVTQFGKPVTLSCSQTLNHNVMYWYQQKSSQAPKLLFHYYDKDFNNEADTPDNFQSRRPNTSFCFLDIRSPGLGDTAMYLCATSRGGTGGHQPQHFGDGTRLSIL.

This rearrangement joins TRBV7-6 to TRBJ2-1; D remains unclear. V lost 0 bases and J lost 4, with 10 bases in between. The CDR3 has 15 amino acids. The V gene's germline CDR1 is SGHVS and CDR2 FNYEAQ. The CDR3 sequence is CASSLAPETYNEQFF. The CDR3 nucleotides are TGTGCCAGCAGCTTAGCGCCCGAAACATACAATGAGCAGTTCTTC.

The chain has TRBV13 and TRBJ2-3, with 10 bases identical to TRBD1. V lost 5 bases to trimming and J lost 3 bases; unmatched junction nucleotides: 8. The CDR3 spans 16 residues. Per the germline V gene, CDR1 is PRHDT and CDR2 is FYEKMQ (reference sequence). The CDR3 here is CASSPGGQGYTDTQYF. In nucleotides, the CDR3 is TGTGCCAGCAGCCCAGGGGGACAGGGGTATACAGATACGCAGTATTTT.

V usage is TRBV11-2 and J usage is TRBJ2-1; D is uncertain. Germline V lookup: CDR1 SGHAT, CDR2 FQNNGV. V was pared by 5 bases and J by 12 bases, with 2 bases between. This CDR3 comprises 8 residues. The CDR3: CASSPQFF. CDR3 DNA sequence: TGTGCCAGCAGCCCGCAGTTCTTC. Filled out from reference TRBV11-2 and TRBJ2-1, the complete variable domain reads EAGVAQSPRYKIIEKRQSVAFWCNPISGHATLYWYQQILGQGPKLLIQFQNNGVVDDSQLPKDRFSAERLKGVDSTLKIQPAKLEDSAVYLCASSPQFFGPGTRLTVL.

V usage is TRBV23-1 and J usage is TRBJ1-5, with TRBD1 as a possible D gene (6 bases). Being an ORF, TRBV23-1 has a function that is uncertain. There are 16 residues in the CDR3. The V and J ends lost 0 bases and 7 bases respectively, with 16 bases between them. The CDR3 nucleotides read TGCGCCAGCAGTCAATCGACGACAGGAGGAAGACAGCCCCAGCATTTT. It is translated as CASSQSTTGGRQPQHF.

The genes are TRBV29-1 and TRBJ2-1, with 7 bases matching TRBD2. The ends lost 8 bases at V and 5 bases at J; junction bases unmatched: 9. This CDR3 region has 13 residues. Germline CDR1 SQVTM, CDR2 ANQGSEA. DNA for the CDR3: TGCAGCATTCGGATAGCGGGCAACAATGAGCAGTTCTTC. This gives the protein CSIRIAGNNEQFF.

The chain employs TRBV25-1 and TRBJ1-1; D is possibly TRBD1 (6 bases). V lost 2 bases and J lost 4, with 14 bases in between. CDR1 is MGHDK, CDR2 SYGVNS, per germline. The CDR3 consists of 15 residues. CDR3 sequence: CASSEGGRWTTEAFF. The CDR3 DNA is TGTGCCAGCAGTGAAGGGGGGCGATGGACCACTGAAGCTTTCTTT.

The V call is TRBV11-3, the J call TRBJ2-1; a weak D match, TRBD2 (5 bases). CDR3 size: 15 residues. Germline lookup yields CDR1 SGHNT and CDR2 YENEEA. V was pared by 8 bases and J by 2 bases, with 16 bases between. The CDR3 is CASAPGATTYNEQFF. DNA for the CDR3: TGTGCCAGCGCTCCTGGAGCGACTACCTACAATGAGCAGTTCTTC.

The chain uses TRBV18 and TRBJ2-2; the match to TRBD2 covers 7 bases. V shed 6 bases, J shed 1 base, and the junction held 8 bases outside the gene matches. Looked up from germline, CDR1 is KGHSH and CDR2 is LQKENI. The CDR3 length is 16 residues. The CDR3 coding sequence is TGTGCCAGCTCCCCGATGACTAGCCTGAACACCGGGGAGCTGTTTTTT. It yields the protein CASSPMTSLNTGELFF.

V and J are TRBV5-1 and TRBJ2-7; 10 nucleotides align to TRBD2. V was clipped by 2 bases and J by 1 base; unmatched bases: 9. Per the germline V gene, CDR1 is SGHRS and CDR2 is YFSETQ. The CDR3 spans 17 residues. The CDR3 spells CASSLKPASGGSYEQYF. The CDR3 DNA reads TGCGCCAGCAGCTTAAAACCCGCTAGCGGGGGATCCTACGAGCAGTACTTC.

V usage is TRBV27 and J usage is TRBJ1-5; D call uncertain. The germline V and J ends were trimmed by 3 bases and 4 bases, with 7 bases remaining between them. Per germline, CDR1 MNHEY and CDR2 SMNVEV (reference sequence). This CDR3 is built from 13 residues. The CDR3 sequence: CASSFTLNQPQHF. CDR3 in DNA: TGTGCCAGCAGTTTCACCCTGAATCAGCCCCAGCATTTT.

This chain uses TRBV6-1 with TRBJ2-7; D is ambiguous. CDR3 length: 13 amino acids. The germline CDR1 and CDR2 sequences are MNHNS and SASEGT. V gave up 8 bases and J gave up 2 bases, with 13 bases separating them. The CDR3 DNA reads TGTGCCAGCTGCCAGCGACCTCCCTACGAGCAGTACTTC. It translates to CASCQRPPYEQYF.

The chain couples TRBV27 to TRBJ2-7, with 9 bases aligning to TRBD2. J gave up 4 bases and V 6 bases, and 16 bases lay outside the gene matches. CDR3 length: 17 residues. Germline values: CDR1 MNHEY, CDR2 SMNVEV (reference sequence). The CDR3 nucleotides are TGTGCCAGCAGGGCGTCGAGGGGCGGGAGGGCCTATTACGAGCAGTACTTC. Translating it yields CASRASRGGRAYYEQYF.

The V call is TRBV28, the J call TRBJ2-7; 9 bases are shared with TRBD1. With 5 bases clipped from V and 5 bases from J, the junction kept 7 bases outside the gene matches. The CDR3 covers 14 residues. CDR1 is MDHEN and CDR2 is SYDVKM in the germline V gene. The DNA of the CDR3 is TGTGCCAGCAGTACTCCCCGGACAGGGGACGAGCAGTACTTC. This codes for CASSTPRTGDEQYF. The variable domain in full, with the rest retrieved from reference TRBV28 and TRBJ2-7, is DVKVTQSSRYLVKRTGEKVFLECVQDMDHENMFWYRQDPGLGLRLIYFSYDVKMKEKGDIPEGYSVSREKKERFSLILESASTNQTSMYLCASSTPRTGDEQYFGPGTRLTVT.